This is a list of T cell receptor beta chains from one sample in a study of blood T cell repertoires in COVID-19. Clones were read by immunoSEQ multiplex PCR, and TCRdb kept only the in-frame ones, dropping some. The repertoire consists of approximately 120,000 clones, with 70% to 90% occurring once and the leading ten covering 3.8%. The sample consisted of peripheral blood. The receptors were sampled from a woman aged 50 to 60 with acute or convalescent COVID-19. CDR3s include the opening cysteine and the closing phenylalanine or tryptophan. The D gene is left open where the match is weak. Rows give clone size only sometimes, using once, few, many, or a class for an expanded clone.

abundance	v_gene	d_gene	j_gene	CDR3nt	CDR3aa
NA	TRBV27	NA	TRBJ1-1	TGTGCCAGCAGTTTAGGAGGGGCCCATGAAGCTTTCTTT	CASSLGGAHEAFF
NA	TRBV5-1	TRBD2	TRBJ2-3	TGCGCCAGCAGCGTATTAGCGGGCTCGGGGGATACGCAGTATTTT	CASSVLAGSGDTQYF
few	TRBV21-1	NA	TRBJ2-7	TGTGCCAGCAGCACCCCGGGGGAGAACTACGAGCAGTACTTC	CASSTPGENYEQYF
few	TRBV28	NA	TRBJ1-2	TGTGCCAGCAGTCCTCAGGGAAGATGGTCTCCGAACTATGGCTACACCTTC	CASSPQGRWSPNYGYTF
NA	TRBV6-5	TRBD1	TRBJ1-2	TGTGCCAGCAGCCGTCCCGGGACAGGGGGCTATGGCTACACCTTC	CASSRPGTGGYGYTF
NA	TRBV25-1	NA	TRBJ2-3	TGTGCCAGCAGTAGAGGTACAGATACGCAGTATTTT	CASSRGTDTQYF
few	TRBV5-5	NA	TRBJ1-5	TGTGCCAGCAGCTTTTCACCAAGCAGGGCTAGCAATCAGCCCCAGCATTTT	CASSFSPSRASNQPQHF
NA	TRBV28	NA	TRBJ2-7	TGTGCCAGCAATCAAGCCGGGGGAGGCTACGAGCAGTACTTC	CASNQAGGGYEQYF
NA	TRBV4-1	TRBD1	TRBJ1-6	TGCGCCAGCAGCCGGGGACAGGGGACGGATAATTCACCCCTCCACTTT	CASSRGQGTDNSPLHF
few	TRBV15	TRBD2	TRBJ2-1	TGTGCCACCAGCAGAGGCTCTAGCGGGGTATACAATGAGCAGTTCTTC	CATSRGSSGVYNEQFF
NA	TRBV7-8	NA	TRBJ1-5	TGTGCCAGCAGCTCCGACAGGAGGCAGCCCCAGCATTTT	CASSSDRRQPQHF
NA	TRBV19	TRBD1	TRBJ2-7	TGTGCCAGTAGTAAAATAGGGACAGAGATCTACGAGCAGTACTTC	CASSKIGTEIYEQYF
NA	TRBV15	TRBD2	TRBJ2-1	TGTGCCACCAGCAGGACTAGCGGATGGACCCATGAGCAGTTCTTC	CATSRTSGWTHEQFF
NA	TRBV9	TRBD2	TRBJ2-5	TGTGCCAGCAGCGTCCTCGGGGGGGGAGAGACCCAGTACTTC	CASSVLGGGETQYF
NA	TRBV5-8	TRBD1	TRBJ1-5	TGTGCCAGCAGCTTGCAGGGGGCGATTAATAGCAATCAGCCCCAGCATTTT	CASSLQGAINSNQPQHF
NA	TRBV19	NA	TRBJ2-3	TGTGCCAGTAGCGAGGCAGGGTGGGCCCCAGATACGCAGTATTTT	CASSEAGWAPDTQYF
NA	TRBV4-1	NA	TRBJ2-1	TGCGCCAGCAGCCAAGATGCGGGAACCTACAATGAGCAGTTCTTC	CASSQDAGTYNEQFF
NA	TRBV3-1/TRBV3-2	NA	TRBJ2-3	TGTGCCAGCAGCCAAGGGGGCCGGGATACGCAGTATTTT	CASSQGGRDTQYF
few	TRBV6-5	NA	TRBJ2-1	TGTGCCAGCACCGTCCGTAGCCACAATGAGCAGTTCTTC	CASTVRSHNEQFF
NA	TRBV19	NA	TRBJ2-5	TGTGCCAGTAGTATAGGGGTTGTGGGCGGACTCCAAGAGACCCAGTACTTC	CASSIGVVGGLQETQYF
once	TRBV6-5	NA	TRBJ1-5	TGTGCCAGCAGTTTCCACAAGTCCCTGCCTTTACAGCCCCAGCATTTT	CASSFHKSLPLQPQHF
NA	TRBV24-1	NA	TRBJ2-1	TGTGCCACCAGTGATTTCGAAGAGGGGGGGAACAATGAGCAGTTCTTC	CATSDFEEGGNNEQFF
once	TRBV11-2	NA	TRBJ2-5	TGTGCCAGCAGCTTTGTCTCAGAGACCCAGTACTTC	CASSFVSETQYF
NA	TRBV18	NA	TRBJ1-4	TGTGCCAGCTCACCAACAATTAATGAAAAACTGTTTTTT	CASSPTINEKLFF
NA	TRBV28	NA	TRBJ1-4	TGTGCCAGCAGTTTTAGAGTCGTCGAAAAACTGTTTTTT	CASSFRVVEKLFF
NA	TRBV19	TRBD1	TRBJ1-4	TGTGCCAGTAGTACACCGGGACAGTTTAATGAAAAACTGTTTTTT	CASSTPGQFNEKLFF
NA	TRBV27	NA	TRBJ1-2	TGTGCCAGCAGTTTTACAATAAAGAACTATGGCTACACCTTC	CASSFTIKNYGYTF
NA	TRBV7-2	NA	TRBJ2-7	TGTGCCAGCAGGACTACAGGGTCTGCCTACGAGCAGTACTTC	CASRTTGSAYEQYF
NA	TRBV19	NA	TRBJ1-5	TGTGCCAGTAGTAGGGAGCGGGCGAATCAGCCCCAGCATTTT	CASSRERANQPQHF
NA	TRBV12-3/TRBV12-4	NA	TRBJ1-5	TGTGCCAGCAGCTACAGGGTAAACCAGCCCCAGCATTTT	CASSYRVNQPQHF
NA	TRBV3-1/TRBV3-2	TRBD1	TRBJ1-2	TGTGCCAGCAGCCCTCTGGCAGGGGGCGGCCATGGCTACACCTTC	CASSPLAGGGHGYTF
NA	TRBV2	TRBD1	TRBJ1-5	TGTGCCAGTGGACAGGAAAGTCAGCCCCAGCATTTT	CASGQESQPQHF
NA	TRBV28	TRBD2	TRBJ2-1	TGTGCCAGCACGGCGGGAGGCCCCTACAATGAGCAGTTCTTC	CASTAGGPYNEQFF
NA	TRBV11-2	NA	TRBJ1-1	TGTGCCAGCAGCCCGCGGACTGGCGAAGCTTTCTTT	CASSPRTGEAFF
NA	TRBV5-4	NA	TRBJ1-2	TGTGCCAGCAGCTGGTCAGGGGTAGGGGGAGGCTACACCTTC	CASSWSGVGGGYTF
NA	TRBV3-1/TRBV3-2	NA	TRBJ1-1	TGTGCCAGCAGCCAAGAGGACAGAGAGAACACTGAAGCTTTCTTT	CASSQEDRENTEAFF
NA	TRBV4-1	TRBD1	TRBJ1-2	TGCGCCAGCAGCCAACCACAGGGGGGCTATGGCTACACCTTC	CASSQPQGGYGYTF
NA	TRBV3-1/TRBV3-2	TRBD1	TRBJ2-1	TGTGCCAGCAGCCTCCGGGACAGTTACAATGAGCAGTTCTTC	CASSLRDSYNEQFF
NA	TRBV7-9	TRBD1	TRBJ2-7	TGTGCCAGCAGCACAGGGGAAACCTACGAGCAGTACTTC	CASSTGETYEQYF
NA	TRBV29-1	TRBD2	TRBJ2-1	TGCAGCGTACCGGGACTAGCGGCTCACAAGGTTTACAATGAGCAGTTCTTC	CSVPGLAAHKVYNEQFF
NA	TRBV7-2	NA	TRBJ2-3	TGTGCCAGCAGCCAACGGACTATACCGGGCACAGATACGCAGTATTTT	CASSQRTIPGTDTQYF
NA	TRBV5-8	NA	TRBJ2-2	TGTGCCAGCAGCGGGGTCAGGGCCGGGGAGCTGTTTTTT	CASSGVRAGELFF
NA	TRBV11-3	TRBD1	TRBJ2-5	TGTGCCAGCAGCAAAAGGACAGGGTGGGAAGAGACCCAGTACTTC	CASSKRTGWEETQYF
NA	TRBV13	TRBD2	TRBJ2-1	TGTGCCATTCGAGCGGGAGGGCCGAACAATGAGCAGTTCTTC	CAIRAGGPNNEQFF
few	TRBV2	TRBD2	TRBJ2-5	TGTGCCAGCAGTGAAGCTACTGGACTAGCGGGGGAAGAGACCCAGTACTTC	CASSEATGLAGEETQYF
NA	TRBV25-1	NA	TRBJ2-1	TGTGCCAGCAGGGCCCACGTAGCTTTTGAGCAGTTCTTC	CASRAHVAFEQFF
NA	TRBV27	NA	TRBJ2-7	TGTGCCAGCAAACGGACGGGGGACTACGAGCAGTACTTC	CASKRTGDYEQYF
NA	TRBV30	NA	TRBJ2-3	TGTGCTTCCCGACTAGGGTTAACAGATACGCAGTATTTT	CASRLGLTDTQYF